These 15 T cell receptor beta chains came from one sample sequenced in a study of blood T cell repertoires in COVID-19. Data came from immunoSEQ multiplex PCR; TCRdb stores just in-frame clones and leaves some out. In the table there are fewer than 350,000 clones, approximately 89% of which are singletons. Sequenced sample: peripheral blood. The source of these receptors is a woman aged 55-69 years with COVID-19, enrolled during active disease.

The chain employs TRBV10-3 and TRBJ2-3, with D possibly matching TRBD1 (5 bases). V dropped 8 bases and J dropped 4 bases, with 13 bases sitting between them. The CDR3 has 13 amino acids. Germline values: CDR1 ENHRY, CDR2 SYGVKD. CDR3 DNA: TGTGCCATCCTCTCAGCAGGGTCAGATACGCAGTATTTT. This sequence encodes CAILSAGSDTQYF.

This chain connects TRBV18 to TRBJ2-1; TRBD1 is a possible D gene (6 bases). Trimming removed 5 bases from V and 4 bases from J, with 9 bases in between. The V gene's germline CDR1 is KGHSH and CDR2 LQKENI. This CDR3 region has 13 residues. The CDR3 DNA follows: TGTGCCAGCTCAACGGACAGTTACAATGAGCAGTTCTTC. Its translation is CASSTDSYNEQFF. Full variable domain (missing parts from reference TRBV18 and TRBJ2-1): NAGVMQNPRHLVRRRGQEARLRCSPMKGHSHVYWYRQLPEEGLKFMVYLQKENIIDESGMPKERFSAEFPKEGPSILRIQQVVRGDSAAYFCASSTDSYNEQFFGPGTRLTVL.

The chain combines TRBV18 with TRBJ1-6; 9 positions agree with TRBD1. The CDR3 sequence is 16 residues long. CDR1 is KGHSH and CDR2 is LQKENI in the germline V gene. After removal of 5 bases from V and 3 bases from J, the junction contained 5 bases not matched to a gene. The CDR3 sequence is CASSSGQGFYNSPLHF. The CDR3 DNA reads as TGTGCCAGCTCATCGGGACAGGGCTTCTATAATTCACCCCTCCACTTT.

This clone appeared a few times. J is TRBJ1-1 and V is TRBV14; tentatively, D is TRBD1 (5 bases). V was clipped by 6 bases and J by 8 bases, with 22 bases between them. CDR1 is SGHDN, CDR2 FVKESK, per germline. This CDR3 spans 15 amino acids. The CDR3 protein is CASSQSSGTTGEAFF. CDR3 in DNA: TGTGCCAGCAGTCAATCCAGCGGGACGACTGGGGAAGCTTTCTTT.

The V gene is TRBV6-6, the J gene TRBJ1-1; 8 bases match TRBD1. Trimming took 7 bases from V and 3 from J; bases not matched to a gene: 13. The CDR3 covers 16 residues. Germline V gives CDR1 MNHNY, CDR2 SVGAGI (reference sequence). The CDR3, as DNA: TGTGCCAGCACCCACCGGGGGCAGGGGGCGTACACTGAAGCTTTCTTT. Protein sequence: CASTHRGQGAYTEAFF.

The gene calls are TRBV18 and TRBJ2-5, with a weak D call TRBD2 (7 bases). The CDR3 contains 16 residues. Deletions cut 0 bases from V and 5 bases from J, with 16 bases between. CDR1 KGHSH and CDR2 LQKENI come from the germline V gene. CDR3 nucleotide sequence: TGTGCCAGCTCACCACCCCCGGGGGGCTTCCGGGAGACCCAGTACTTC. This translates into CASSPPPGGFRETQYF.

The rearrangement uses TRBV18 and TRBJ1-5; 8 bases fit TRBD1. This CDR3 region has 15 residues. With V trimmed by 3 bases and J by 9 bases, 10 bases remained unmatched. Germline CDR1 is KGHSH and CDR2 is LQKENI. CDR3 sequence: CASSPPDRVVLPQHF. The CDR3 DNA reads as TGTGCCAGCTCACCCCCGGACAGGGTTGTTTTGCCCCAGCATTTT.

The chain carries TRBV6-6 and TRBJ2-2, with 8 bases aligning to TRBD2. This CDR3 region has 17 residues. The germline V gene encodes CDR1 MNHNY and CDR2 SVGAGI (reference sequence). Trimming cost V 5 bases and J 4 bases; bases outside gene matches: 12. Here the CDR3 reads CASSQRAGGPLTGELFF. The DNA of the CDR3 is TGTGCCAGCAGTCAAAGGGCGGGGGGTCCACTCACCGGGGAGCTGTTTTTT.

Comment on this clone: The same CDR3 is also encoded by other DNA sequences in this sample. The chain uses TRBV5-1 and TRBJ1-2; a possible D gene is TRBD1 (6 bases). CDR3 length equals 14 residues. CDR1 and CDR2 (germline): SGHRS, YFSETQ. The ends were cut back, 0 bases at V and 2 bases at J, with 8 bases in the middle. CDR3 amino acids: CASSLGGTNYGYTF. The CDR3 coding sequence is TGCGCCAGCAGCTTGGGTGGGACAAACTATGGCTACACCTTC.

The rearrangement links TRBV4-1 to TRBJ2-2, with D maybe TRBD1 (7 bases). Germline loops: CDR1 MGHRA, CDR2 YSYEKL. The CDR3 has 13 residues. The ends were cut back, 10 bases at V and 4 bases at J, with 13 bases in the middle. The DNA for the CDR3 is TGCGCCACACGGGGGACAGTCACCGGGGAGCTGTTTTTT. Protein: CATRGTVTGELFF.

The chain couples TRBV6-2 or TRBV6-3 to TRBJ1-3; D gene uncertain. V lost 4 bases and J 0 bases, leaving 10 bases between the germline ends. The germline V gene encodes CDR1 MNHEY and CDR2 SVGEGT. The CDR3 length is 15 residues. CDR3 nucleotides: TGTGCCAGCAGTTCGAACTTGATCTCTGGAAACACCATATATTTT. Its protein is CASSSNLISGNTIYF.

The CDR3 loop reads CASSSGQPNTEAFF. For the CDR3, the DNA is TGTGCCAGCAGCTCCGGACAGCCAAACACTGAAGCTTTCTTT. This chain joins TRBV7-6 and TRBJ1-1, with D perhaps matching TRBD1 (6 bases). The CDR3 has 14 residues. The germline gives CDR1 SGHVS, CDR2 FNYEAQ. V shed 4 bases and J shed 2 bases, with 11 bases lying between them.

This chain connects TRBV5-1 to TRBJ1-6, with D perhaps matching TRBD1 (6 bases). Germline CDR1 is SGHRS and CDR2 is YFSETQ. This CDR3 contains 14 residues. V lost 6 bases to trimming and J lost 7 bases, with 14 bases between them. CDR3 nucleotides: TGCGCCAGCAAGCCGGGACAAAGGAATTCACCCCTCCACTTT. This codes for CASKPGQRNSPLHF.

The chain recombines TRBV7-2 with TRBJ1-2, with D maybe TRBD1 (5 bases). The V gene's germline CDR1 is SGHTA and CDR2 FQGNSA. Between the trimmed V and J ends, which lost 1 base and 4 bases, there was a span of 7 bases. The CDR3 covers 13 residues. The CDR3 DNA reads TGTGCCAGCAGCTTAGAGGGGTTCTATGGCTACACCTTC. Translating gives CASSLEGFYGYTF.

The chain recombines TRBV7-3 with TRBJ2-3; 7 bases are a match to TRBD1. In germline, CDR1 is SGHTA, CDR2 FQGTGA. Trimming at V came to 4 bases and at J to 0 bases, leaving 4 bases not matched to a gene. The CDR3 runs to 15 residues. The chain's CDR3 is CASSWGQFSTDTQYF. The CDR3 nucleotides read TGTGCCAGCAGCTGGGGACAGTTTAGCACAGATACGCAGTATTTT.